This TCR beta chain was documented in a study of monozygotic twins with inflammatory bowel disease (dated by TCRdb to 2018 to 2020). Study-wide context: A total of some 30 monozygotic twin pairs were included in the full study, comprising nine German pairs (four IBD-concordant, five IBD-discordant) and 19 IBD-discordant Danish pairs. The search for disease-associated traits relied mainly on comparing IBD patients with their genetically identical healthy co-twins within discordant pairs. Each individual had, on average, about 151 000 unique TCRalpha sequences and 181 000 unique TCRbeta sequences available for analysis.

Study-wide findings and limitations: Compared with healthy twins, IBD patients shared fewer clonotypes with other individuals, and the difference was most pronounced in patients with signs of disease activity. TCRbeta repertoire diversity, by inverse Simpson index, was decreased in IBD patients compared with their healthy co-twins. The analysis was unable to tell apart different T cell subtypes. No single strong signal or clonotype linked to IBD turned up in the results, so the idea that one exists was not supported. No difference in repertoire similarity was observed between concordant and discordant twins, possibly owing to limited statistical power. Because patients received different immunosuppressive treatments, the repertoires may have picked up extra background noise and variability between individuals.

From each donor, an approximately 2.3 ml peripheral blood sample was collected into PAXgene tubes and kept at -80 degrees C. Total RNA was isolated from whole blood with the PAXgene blood miRNA kit on an automated QIAcube, without T cell sorting. Peripheral blood from monozygotic twin pairs concordant or discordant for inflammatory bowel disease was subjected to deep TCRalpha and TCRbeta repertoire profiling with unique molecular barcoding. For every twin pair, smoking habits were documented, and each individual was categorised as a current, former or never smoker. The CDR1 and CDR2 encoded by the germline V gene (reference sequence) are MNHEY and SMNVEV. From cysteine to phenylalanine, the CDR3 is 16 amino acids long. DNA is not on record. Receptors were amplified or captured by 5' RACE. The input for every TCR library was 3500 ng of total RNA. For each sample, cDNA synthesis was carried out in eight separate reactions using SMARTScribe reverse transcriptase. During cDNA synthesis, template switching was used to introduce unique molecular identifiers that contained a 6-nucleotide sample barcode. TCRalpha and TCRbeta cDNA was amplified by two nested PCRs of about 15 and 9 cycles, with bead purification after each PCR. Before amplification, the cDNA was both treated with uracil DNA-glycosylase and purified with the QIAquick PCR purification kit. The second PCR was the step at which Illumina TruSeq-compatible adapters and sample-specific barcodes were added. TapeStation and Qubit were used to check library quality and concentration, and 4.5 to 5 ng of each library was pooled. The pooled libraries were sequenced with 2 x 100 bp reads and custom sequencing primers on an Illumina HiSeq2500 single-index Rapid Run. In the original analysis: UMI-based consensus assembly with MiGEC version 1.2.6 was used to correct PCR and sequencing errors. MiXCR version 2.1.1 was used for V(D)J alignment, clonotype assembly and CDR3 extraction. Normalisation of gene usage, clonotype sharing and MAIT/NKT TCR abundance was achieved by analysing the top 1000, 10 000 and 20 000 clonotypes per sample. After downsampling to 27 000 UMIs, diversity was calculated as the inverse Simpson index using the vegan R package. Paired Mann-Whitney U tests were applied to discordant twin pairs, and Benjamini-Hochberg correction was used for multiple testing. TCRdb reprocessed the sequencing reads and holds a single record per CDR3 protein sequence, with no DNA. The V and J calls, along with clone size, are taken from TCRdb and not from the paper's own processing. The sample table holds a few hundred thousand distinct CDR3 sequences. The top ten constitute 1.6% of the sample.

A remark on this clonotype: The target of this receptor is not known.

The sequence links TRBV27 to TRBJ1-5; TCRdb reports TRBD1, a call that lacks DNA to check it against. Sequenced: blood. This TCR was recovered from a human donor with ulcerative colitis or Crohn's disease, or a healthy co-twin of an affected twin (not recorded which). For the CDR3, the sequence is CASSSRWGLGNQPQHF.